This TCR beta chain was sequenced for a study of blood T cells in healthy people across ages. Findings and limits, study-wide: Measured against age, TCR beta diversity per million T cells decreased in a roughly linear manner.

A second about 7 to 12 cycle PCR used barcoded and J-beta primers. TCRdb re-analysed the 5' RACE reads in MiXCR, keeping a single row per CDR3 protein. There are hundreds of thousands of distinct CDR3 sequences in the sample; more than 20% occur only once, and approximately 8.7% lies in the top ten. This clonotype was counted a few times. Antigen unknown. Germline lookup yields CDR1 MNHEY and CDR2 SVGAGI. The germline V and J ends were trimmed by 6 bases and 5 bases, with 8 bases remaining between them. CDR3 length: 13 residues. These records were also assigned to another study, of T cells of mothers and their children. As reported in that work: Donors comprised three healthy Caucasian mothers plus their six children.

This clonotype originated in a boy between 10 and 17 years old in good health. J is TRBJ1-6 and V is TRBV6-5, with D unresolved. The sequenced sample consisted of blood. DNA of the CDR3: TGTGCCAGCAGCGGCAGGCATAATTCACCCCTCCACTTT. This encodes CASSGRHNSPLHF.